These 9 T cell receptor beta chains came from one sample sequenced in a study of T cell changes during pregnancy in multiple sclerosis. Repertoires were generated with immunoSEQ multiplex PCR, while TCRdb's copy carries only in-frame clones and drops some. The data contain about 110,000 clones, about 90% of them singletons. Specimen: peripheral blood, collected before pregnancy. The source of these receptors is a female donor with multiple sclerosis, enrolled in a pregnancy study.

Turning to this clone: One junction end does not reproduce the germline sequence, and a read error may be involved. The same CDR3 arises from other DNA sequences in this sample as well. The CDR3 coding sequence is TGTGCCAGTAGTGACCTCACGGGGGACTATGGCTACACCTTT. Translation gives CASSDLTGDYGYTF. The rearrangement uses TRBV19 and TRBJ1-2; TRBD1 might be the D (5 bases). Germline lookup yields CDR1 LNHDA and CDR2 SQIVND (reference sequence). The CDR3 spans 14 residues.

The chain has TRBV19 and TRBJ2-1; D gene uncertain. The CDR3 extends over 16 amino acids. V lost 2 bases and J 2 bases, leaving 13 bases between the germline ends. Germline CDR1 LNHDA, CDR2 SQIVND (reference sequence). CDR3 coding DNA: TGTGCCAGTAGTATATTTGCGTCAGGAACCTACAATGAGCAGTTCTTC. Encoded protein: CASSIFASGTYNEQFF.

V usage is TRBV9 and J usage is TRBJ2-3; 13 bases align to TRBD2. Per germline, CDR1 SGDLS and CDR2 YYNGEE. With V trimmed by 2 bases and J by 5 bases, 5 bases remained unmatched. This CDR3 comprises 16 residues. CDR3 loop: CASSVGLAGAGDTQYF. CDR3 nucleotides: TGTGCCAGCAGCGTCGGACTAGCGGGAGCCGGAGATACGCAGTATTTT.

The chain employs TRBV7-9 and TRBJ2-3; D is uncertain. With 4 bases removed from V and 5 bases from J, the gap between germline ends came to 10 bases. The CDR3 loop spans 13 amino acids. CDR1 SEHNR and CDR2 FQNEAQ come from the germline V gene (reference sequence). CDR3 sequence (DNA): TGTGCCAGCAGCTACTCTGTTCGAGATACGCAGTATTTT. Translated, it gives CASSYSVRDTQYF.

This chain connects TRBV9 to TRBJ2-7, with 10 bases identical to TRBD1. With V trimmed by 1 base and J by 4 bases, 8 bases remained unmatched. Germline CDR1 and CDR2: SGDLS and YYNGEE. The CDR3 sequence is 16 residues long. The CDR3 reads CASSVTGTGVFYEQYF. Written as DNA, the CDR3 is TGTGCCAGCAGCGTAACCGGGACAGGGGTCTTTTACGAGCAGTACTTC.

V gene TRBV5-1 combines with J gene TRBJ2-5, with a possible D match to TRBD2 (6 bases). Germline CDR1 SGHRS, CDR2 YFSETQ. The CDR3 is 20 amino acids. V lost 0 bases and J 5 bases, leaving 29 bases between the germline ends. The CDR3 coding sequence is TGCGCCAGCAGCTTGGAGAGGAGTCGGGGCAGGGACTTTAGGAGCGAGACCCAGTACTTC. It codes for CASSLERSRGRDFRSETQYF. The whole variable domain, filled in from reference TRBV5-1 and TRBJ2-5, reads KAGVTQTPRYLIKTRGQQVTLSCSPISGHRSVSWYQQTPGQGLQFLFEYFSETQRNKGNFPGRFSGRQFSNSRSEMNVSTLELGDSALYLCASSLERSRGRDFRSETQYFGPGTRLLVL.

The CDR3 here is CASSPDDRNSPLHF. CDR3 DNA: TGTGCCAGCAGCCCTGACGACAGAAATTCACCCCTCCACTTT. The V call is TRBV7-3, the J call TRBJ1-6; weak D call: TRBD1 (5 bases). Germline CDR1 SGHTA, CDR2 FQGTGA. The V end was cut by 5 bases, the J end by 7 bases, with 12 bases between. CDR3 length equals 14 residues.

The chain joins TRBV30 to TRBJ1-2; D call uncertain. Germline loops: CDR1 GTSNPN, CDR2 SVGIG (reference sequence). This CDR3 is built from 13 residues. With 2 bases removed from V and 12 bases from J, the gap between germline ends came to 19 bases. CDR3 nucleotides: TGTGCCTGGAGTCCTCCTGGGCCCATGGTGCACACCTTC. Protein product: CAWSPPGPMVHTF.

The rearrangement links TRBV5-1 to TRBJ2-7, with TRBD2 identical over 12 bases. Trimming cost V 2 bases and J 4 bases; bases outside gene matches: 4. This CDR3 region has 15 residues. CDR1 and CDR2 (germline): SGHRS, YFSETQ. CDR3 sequence reads: CASSFTGLAGYEQYF. The CDR3 region has the DNA TGCGCCAGCAGCTTTACAGGACTAGCGGGATACGAGCAGTACTTC.